The 2 T cell receptor beta chains in this list originate from one sample, sequenced in a study of blood T cell repertoires in COVID-19. Measured with immunoSEQ multiplex PCR; TCRdb has only the in-frame clones, and not every one. The profile covers some 78,000 clones, with around 91% appearing a single time and less than 15% taken by the ten largest. Sequenced sample: peripheral blood. The receptor set was obtained from a man in his 70s with active or convalescent COVID-19.

The chain links TRBV24-1 to TRBJ2-5; the match to TRBD1 covers 7 bases. CDR1 and CDR2 (germline): KGHDR, SFDVKD. J gave up 0 bases and V 7 bases, and 4 bases lay outside the gene matches. This CDR3 has 14 residues. The CDR3 nucleotides are TGTGCCACCAGACCAGGGGGAAACCAAGAGACCCAGTACTTC. Its protein is CATRPGGNQETQYF.

V and J are TRBV9 and TRBJ2-1; 7 bases align to TRBD2. This CDR3 has 15 residues. V shed 2 bases and J 3 bases; nucleotides not matched to a gene: 5. The germline V gene encodes CDR1 SGDLS and CDR2 YYNGEE. The CDR3 DNA reads as TGTGCCAGCAGCGTTGAAGGGGACTACTACAATGAGCAGTTCTTC. Its translation: CASSVEGDYYNEQFF.